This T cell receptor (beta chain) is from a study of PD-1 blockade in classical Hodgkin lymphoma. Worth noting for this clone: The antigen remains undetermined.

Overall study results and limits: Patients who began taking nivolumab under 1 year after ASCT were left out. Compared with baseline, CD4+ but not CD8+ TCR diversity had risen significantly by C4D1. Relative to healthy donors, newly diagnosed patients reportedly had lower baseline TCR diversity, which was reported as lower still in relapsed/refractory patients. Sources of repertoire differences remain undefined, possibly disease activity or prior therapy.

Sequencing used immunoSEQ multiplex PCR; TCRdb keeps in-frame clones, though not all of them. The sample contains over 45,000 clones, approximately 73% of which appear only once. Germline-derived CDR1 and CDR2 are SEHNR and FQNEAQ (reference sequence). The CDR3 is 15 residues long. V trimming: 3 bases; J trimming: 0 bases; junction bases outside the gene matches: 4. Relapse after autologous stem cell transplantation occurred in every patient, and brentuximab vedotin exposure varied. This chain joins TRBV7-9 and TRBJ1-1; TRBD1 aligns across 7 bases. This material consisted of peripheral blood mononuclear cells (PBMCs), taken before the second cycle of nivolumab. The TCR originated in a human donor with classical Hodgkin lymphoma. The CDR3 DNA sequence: TGTGCCAGCAGCTTCGAGGGGGCGTTGAACACTGAAGCTTTCTTT. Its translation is CASSFEGALNTEAFF.